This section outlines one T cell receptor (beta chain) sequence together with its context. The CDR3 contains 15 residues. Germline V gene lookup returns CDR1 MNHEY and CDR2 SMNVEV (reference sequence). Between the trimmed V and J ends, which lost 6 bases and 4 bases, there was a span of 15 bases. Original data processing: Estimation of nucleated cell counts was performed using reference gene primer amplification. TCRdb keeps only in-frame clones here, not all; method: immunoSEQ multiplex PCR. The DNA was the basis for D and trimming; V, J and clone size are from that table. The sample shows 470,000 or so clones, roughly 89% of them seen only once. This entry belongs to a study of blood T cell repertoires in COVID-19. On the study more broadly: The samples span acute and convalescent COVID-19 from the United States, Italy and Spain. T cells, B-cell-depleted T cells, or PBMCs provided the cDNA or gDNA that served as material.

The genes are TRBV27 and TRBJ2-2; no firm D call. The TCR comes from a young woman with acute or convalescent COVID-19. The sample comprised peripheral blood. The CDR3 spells CASSTVEEGTGELFF. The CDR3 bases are TGTGCCAGCAGCACCGTAGAGGAAGGCACCGGGGAGCTGTTTTTT.